A single T cell receptor beta chain is shown here with its context. Its antigen is not identified. Some clones are missing from TCRdb's copy, which holds only in-frame ones; the method was immunoSEQ multiplex PCR. The profile shows tens of thousands of clones, 85% to 95% of them singletons. The sample comes from a study of T cell therapy after organ transplantation. Whole-study context: CMV-specific T cells, median 1.92 x 10^8, were given as 2 to 6 intravenous infusions. Study outcomes and limitations: Endogenous clonotypes not in therapy products appeared after therapy alongside transferred ones. Nonresponders had marked pretherapy clonal expansions and little post-therapy change. CD8 clonality fold change after therapy inversely tracked pretherapy clonality.

Germline V CDR1 and CDR2: LNHNV, YYDKDF (reference sequence). V lost 4 bases to trimming and J lost 7 bases; unmatched junction nucleotides: 11. This CDR3 is 16 amino acids long. The source of this sequence is a human patient who had received a solid organ transplant and had CMV disease. Sequencing used CD8+ T cells from blood, obtained before autologous CMV-specific T cell therapy. The rearrangement joins TRBV15 to TRBJ1-4, with 8 bases lining up with TRBD1. CDR3 residues: CATSTGDRGGGEKLFF. CDR3 nucleotide sequence: TGTGCCACCAGCACCGGAGACAGGGGAGGCGGTGAAAAACTGTTTTTT.